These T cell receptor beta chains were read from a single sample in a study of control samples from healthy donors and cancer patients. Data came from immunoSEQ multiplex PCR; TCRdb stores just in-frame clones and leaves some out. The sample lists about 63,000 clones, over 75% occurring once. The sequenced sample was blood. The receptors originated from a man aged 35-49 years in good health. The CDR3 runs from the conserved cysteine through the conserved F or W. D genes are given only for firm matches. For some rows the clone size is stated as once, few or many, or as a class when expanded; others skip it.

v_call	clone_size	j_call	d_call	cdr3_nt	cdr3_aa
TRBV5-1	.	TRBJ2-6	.	TGCGCCAGCAGCCCACAGGGCTCCGGGGCCAACGTCCTGACTTTC	CASSPQGSGANVLTF
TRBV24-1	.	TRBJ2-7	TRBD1	TGTGCCACCAGTGGTAAACCGGGACAGGGAAAAACCTACGAGCAGTACTTC	CATSGKPGQGKTYEQYF
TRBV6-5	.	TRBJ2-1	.	TGTGCCAGCAGGTATGAGGTCAATGAGCAGTTCTTC	CASRYEVNEQFF
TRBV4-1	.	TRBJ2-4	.	TGCGCCAGCAGCCAAGATCCTGGGATACGCCAGTACTTC	CASSQDPGIRQYF
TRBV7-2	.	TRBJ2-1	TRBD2	TGTGCCAGCAGCTTCGCGGGAGTCCCCCACAATGAGCAGTTCTTC	CASSFAGVPHNEQFF
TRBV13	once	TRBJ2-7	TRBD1	TGTGCCAGCAGCTTAGAAGGACAGGGAACCTACGAGCAGTACTTC	CASSLEGQGTYEQYF
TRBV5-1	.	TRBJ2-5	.	TGCGCCAGCAGCCCAGGGGACTTCCTACAAGAGACCCAGTACTTC	CASSPGDFLQETQYF
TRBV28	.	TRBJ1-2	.	TGTGCCAGCTCCAGTGGCGGGTGGCAGCTCAATTATGGCTACACCTTC	CASSSGGWQLNYGYTF
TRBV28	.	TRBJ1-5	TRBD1	TGTGCCAGCAGGGCCTTGGGGACCGGGACAGGGGGCAATCAGCCCCAGCATTTT	CASRALGTGTGGNQPQHF
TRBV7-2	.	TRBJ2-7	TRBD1	TGTGCCAGCAGCCCGGGACAGGGACCCTACGAGCAGTACTTC	CASSPGQGPYEQYF
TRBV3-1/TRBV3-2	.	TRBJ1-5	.	TGTGCCAGCAGCCAAGGATCCGGGAACGGCAATCAGCCCCAGCATTTT	CASSQGSGNGNQPQHF
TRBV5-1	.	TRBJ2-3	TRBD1	TGCGCCAGCAGCCGAGGACAGGGGGCGAATACGCAGTATTTT	CASSRGQGANTQYF
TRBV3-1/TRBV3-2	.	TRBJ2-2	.	TGTGCCAGCAGCCAAGATGCTAGCATATTCGGGGAGCTGTTTTTT	CASSQDASIFGELFF
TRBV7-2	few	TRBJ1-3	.	TGTGCCAGCACAAGGGGTTCGTCGGTAAACACCATATATTTT	CASTRGSSVNTIYF
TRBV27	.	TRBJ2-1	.	TGTGCCAGCAGTTTTCGCCCTAACTCCTACAATGAGCAGTTCTTC	CASSFRPNSYNEQFF
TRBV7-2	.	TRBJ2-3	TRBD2	TGTGCCAGCAGCGTAGCGGGACACCCCACAGATACGCAGTATTTT	CASSVAGHPTDTQYF
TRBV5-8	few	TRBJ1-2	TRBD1	TGTGCCAGCAGCCTATACAGGGGTGCGTACTATGGCTACACCTTC	CASSLYRGAYYGYTF
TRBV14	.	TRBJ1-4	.	TGTGCCAGCAGCCAAGTCAGGACTCCTAATGAAAAACTGTTTTTT	CASSQVRTPNEKLFF
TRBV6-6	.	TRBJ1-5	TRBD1	TGTGCCAGCACCATGAGGGGGCGGGAGGGACGTCAGCCCCAGCATTTT	CASTMRGREGRQPQHF
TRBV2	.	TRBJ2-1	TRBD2	TGTGCCAGCCGTCGGGGGGGAAGCTACAATGAGCAGTTCTTC	CASRRGGSYNEQFF
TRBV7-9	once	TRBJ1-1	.	TGTGCCAGCAGCTTAGAGATTTGGAAGGCTTTCTTT	CASSLEIWKAFF
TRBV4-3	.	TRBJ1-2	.	TGCGCCAGCAGCCAAGATCGGTTGGGGGTATATGGCTACACCTTC	CASSQDRLGVYGYTF
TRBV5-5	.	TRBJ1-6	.	TGTGCCAGCAGCTTGGAAGGGGCCCTCGGGAAACCCCTCCACTTT	CASSLEGALGKPLHF
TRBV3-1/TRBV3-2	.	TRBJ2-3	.	TGTGCCAGCAGCCCCCCTGGCGAAGATACGCAGTATTTT	CASSPPGEDTQYF
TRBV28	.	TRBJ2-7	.	TGTGCCAGCAGTGGAAGAAAACGAACCTACGAGCAGTACTTC	CASSGRKRTYEQYF
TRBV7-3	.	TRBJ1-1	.	TGTGCCAGCACCTCAGAGAGGGCTGGGAACACTGAAGCTTTCTTT	CASTSERAGNTEAFF
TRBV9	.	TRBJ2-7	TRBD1	TGTGCCAGCAGCGTCGGGACAGCTCCTTACGAGCAGTACTTC	CASSVGTAPYEQYF
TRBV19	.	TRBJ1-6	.	TGTGCCAGTAGTAAGGACAGCCGATATAATTCACCCCTCCACTTT	CASSKDSRYNSPLHF
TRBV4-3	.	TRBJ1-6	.	TGCGCCAGCAGCCTAGAGCCGGGTCCGGGAAACAATTCACCCCTCCACTTT	CASSLEPGPGNNSPLHF
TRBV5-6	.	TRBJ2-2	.	TGTGCCAGCAGCTTGAGACAACAGGCCACCGGGGAGCTGTTTTTT	CASSLRQQATGELFF
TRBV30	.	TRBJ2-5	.	TGTGCCTGGGGGTTGGGGTACCAAGAGACCCAGTACTTC	CAWGLGYQETQYF
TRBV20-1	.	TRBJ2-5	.	TGCAGTGCTAGTCAGGGCCGAGAGACCCAGTACTTC	CSASQGRETQYF
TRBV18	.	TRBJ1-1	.	TGTGCCAGCTCACCCGGTCAGACAGGGAACACTGAAGCTTTCTTT	CASSPGQTGNTEAFF
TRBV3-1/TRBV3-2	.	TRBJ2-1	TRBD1	TGTGCCAGCAGCCATCAGGGGGTGTTGCATGAGCAGTTCTTC	CASSHQGVLHEQFF
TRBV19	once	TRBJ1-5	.	TGTGCCAGTAGTCCGAGTGGCAATCAGCCCCAGCATTTT	CASSPSGNQPQHF
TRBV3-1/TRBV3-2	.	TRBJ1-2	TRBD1	TGTGCCAGCAGCCAGGGGACAGCCCCTGACTATGGCTACACCTTC	CASSQGTAPDYGYTF
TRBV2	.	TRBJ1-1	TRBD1	TGTGCCAGCAGTGAGGCGGGCGCAGACAGGGGAGGGGGGAACACTGAAGCTTTCTTT	CASSEAGADRGGGNTEAFF
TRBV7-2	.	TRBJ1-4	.	TGTGCCAGCAGCTTATTTGGGGGCATGACTAATGAAAAACTGTTTTTT	CASSLFGGMTNEKLFF
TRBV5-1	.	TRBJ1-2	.	TGCGCCAGCAGCTTGTCGGGCGGAACTAACTATGGCTACACCTTC	CASSLSGGTNYGYTF
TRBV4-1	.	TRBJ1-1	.	TGCGCCAGCAGCCAAGAGCTGGTGATGAACACTGAAGCTTTCTTT	CASSQELVMNTEAFF
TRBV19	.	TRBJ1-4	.	TGTGCCACCACTTACGGGGCGGATCCGAATGAAAAACTGTTTTTT	CATTYGADPNEKLFF
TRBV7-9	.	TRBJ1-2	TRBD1	TGTGCCAGCAGCTCCGGGACAGGACCTATAGGCTACACCTTC	CASSSGTGPIGYTF
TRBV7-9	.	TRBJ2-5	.	TGTGCCAGCAGCTTAGATATGTCGGCAGGTTGGGAGACCCAGTACTTC	CASSLDMSAGWETQYF
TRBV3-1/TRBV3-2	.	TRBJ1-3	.	TGTGCCAGCAGCCCATACGCTCCGCCCCGAACCACCATATATTTT	CASSPYAPPRTTIYF
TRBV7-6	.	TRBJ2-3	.	TGTGCCAGCAGCGCAGAGTTCACAGATACGCAGTATTTT	CASSAEFTDTQYF
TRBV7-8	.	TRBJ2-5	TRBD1	TGTGCCAGCAGCTCCAGGGGGCGCGGGGAGACCCAGTACTTC	CASSSRGRGETQYF
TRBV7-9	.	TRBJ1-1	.	TGTGCCAGCAGCTTACAGGTGGACACTGAAGCTTTCTTT	CASSLQVDTEAFF